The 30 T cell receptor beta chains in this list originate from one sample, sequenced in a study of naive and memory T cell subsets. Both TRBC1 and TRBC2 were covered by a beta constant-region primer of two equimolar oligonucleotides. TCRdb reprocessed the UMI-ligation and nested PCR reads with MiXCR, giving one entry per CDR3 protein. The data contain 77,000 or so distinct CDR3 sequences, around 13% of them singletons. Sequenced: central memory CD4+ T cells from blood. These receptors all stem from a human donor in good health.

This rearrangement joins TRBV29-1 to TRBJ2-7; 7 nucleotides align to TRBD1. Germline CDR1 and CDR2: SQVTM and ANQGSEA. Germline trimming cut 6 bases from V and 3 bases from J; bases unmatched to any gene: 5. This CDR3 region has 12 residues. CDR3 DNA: TGCAGCGTGGGACAGAGCTTCTACGAGCAGTACTTC. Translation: CSVGQSFYEQYF.

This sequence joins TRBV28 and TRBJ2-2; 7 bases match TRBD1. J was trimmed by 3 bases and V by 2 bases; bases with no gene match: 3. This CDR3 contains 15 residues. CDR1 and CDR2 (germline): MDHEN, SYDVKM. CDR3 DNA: TGTGCCAGCAGTTTAGGGACAGATTACACCGGGGAGCTGTTTTTT. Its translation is CASSLGTDYTGELFF.

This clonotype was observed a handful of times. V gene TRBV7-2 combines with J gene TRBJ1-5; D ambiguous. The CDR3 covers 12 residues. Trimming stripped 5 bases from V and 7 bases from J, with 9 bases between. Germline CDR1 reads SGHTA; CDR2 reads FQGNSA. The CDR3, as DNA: TGTGCCAGCAGCCTGCGAGGACAGCCCCAGCATTTT. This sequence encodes CASSLRGQPQHF.

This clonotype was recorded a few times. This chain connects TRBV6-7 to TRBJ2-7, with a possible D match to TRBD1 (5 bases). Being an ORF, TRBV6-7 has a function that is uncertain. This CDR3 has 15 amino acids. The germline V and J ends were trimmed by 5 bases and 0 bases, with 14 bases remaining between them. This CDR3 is CASSASPGHSYEQYF. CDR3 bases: TGTGCCAGCAGTGCTTCCCCAGGGCACTCCTACGAGCAGTACTTC.

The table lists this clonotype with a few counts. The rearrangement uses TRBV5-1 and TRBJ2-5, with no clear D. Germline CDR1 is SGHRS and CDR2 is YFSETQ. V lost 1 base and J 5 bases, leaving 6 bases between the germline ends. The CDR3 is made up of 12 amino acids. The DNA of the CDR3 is TGCGCCAGCAGCTTGAATGGTGAGACCCAGTACTTC. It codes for CASSLNGETQYF.

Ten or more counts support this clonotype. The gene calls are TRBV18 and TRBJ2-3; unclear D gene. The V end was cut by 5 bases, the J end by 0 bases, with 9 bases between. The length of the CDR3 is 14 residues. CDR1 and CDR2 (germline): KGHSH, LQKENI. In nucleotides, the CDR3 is TGTGCCAGCTCAACACAGACTAGCACAGATACGCAGTATTTT. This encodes CASSTQTSTDTQYF.

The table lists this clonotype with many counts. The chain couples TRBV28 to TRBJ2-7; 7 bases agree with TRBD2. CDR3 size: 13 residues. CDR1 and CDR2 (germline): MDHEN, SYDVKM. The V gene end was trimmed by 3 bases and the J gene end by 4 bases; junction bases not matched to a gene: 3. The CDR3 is CASSFYGGYEQYF. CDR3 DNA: TGTGCCAGCAGTTTTTACGGGGGGTACGAGCAGTACTTC.

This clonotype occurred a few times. This chain's CDR3 is CASSSTGGWDYEQYF. The CDR3 DNA reads as TGTGCCAGCAGCTCGACAGGGGGCTGGGATTACGAGCAGTACTTC. The V call is TRBV5-6, the J call TRBJ2-7; 10 bases line up with TRBD1. The germline V gene has CDR1 SGHDT and CDR2 YYEEEE. This CDR3 has 15 amino acids. V trimming: 3 bases; J trimming: 4 bases; junction bases outside the gene matches: 7.

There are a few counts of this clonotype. The CDR3 loop is CSARTTGGTEAFF. Written as DNA, the CDR3 is TGCAGTGCTAGAACTACAGGGGGCACTGAAGCTTTCTTT. The chain combines TRBV20-1 with TRBJ1-1, with 8 bases identical to TRBD1. Trimming cost V 2 bases and J 4 bases; bases outside gene matches: 3. The length of the CDR3 is 13 residues. CDR1 is DFQATT, CDR2 SNEGSKA, per germline (reference sequence).

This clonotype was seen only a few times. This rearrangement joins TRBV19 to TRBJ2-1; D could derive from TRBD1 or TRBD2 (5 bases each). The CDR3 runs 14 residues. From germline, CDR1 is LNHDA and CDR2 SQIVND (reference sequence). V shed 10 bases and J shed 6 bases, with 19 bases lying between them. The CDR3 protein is CATRGGGDLNEQFF. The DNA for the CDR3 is TGTGCCACCCGGGGTGGTGGGGACCTCAATGAGCAGTTCTTC.

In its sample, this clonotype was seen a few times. CDR3 in amino acids: CSARLQGAGSNQPQHF. In DNA form, the CDR3 reads TGCAGTGCTAGATTACAGGGGGCGGGGAGCAATCAGCCCCAGCATTTT. The chain has TRBV20-1 and TRBJ1-5; 9 nucleotides match TRBD1. The CDR3 loop spans 16 amino acids. V was clipped by 2 bases and J by 1 base; unmatched bases: 6. Per the germline V gene, CDR1 is DFQATT and CDR2 is SNEGSKA (reference sequence).

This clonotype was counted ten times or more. This CDR3 reads CASSLAHSPGQGNYEQYF. The CDR3 DNA sequence: TGTGCCAGCAGCTTAGCGCATTCCCCGGGACAGGGGAATTACGAGCAGTACTTC. The gene calls are TRBV7-9 and TRBJ2-7; 10 bases match TRBD1. The J segment lost 4 bases and the V segment lost 0 bases, leaving 12 bases of the junction unmatched. Per germline, CDR1 SEHNR and CDR2 FQNEAQ (reference sequence). The CDR3 sequence is 18 residues long.

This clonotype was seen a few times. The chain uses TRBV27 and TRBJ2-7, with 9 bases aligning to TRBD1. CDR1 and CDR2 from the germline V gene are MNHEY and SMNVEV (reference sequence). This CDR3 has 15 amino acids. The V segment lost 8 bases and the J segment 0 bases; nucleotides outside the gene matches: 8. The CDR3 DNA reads TGTGCCAGCCGCAGGGACAGGGCAAGCTCCTACGAGCAGTACTTC. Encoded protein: CASRRDRASSYEQYF.

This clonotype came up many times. CDR3 residues: CAWSPLAGASTDTQYF. DNA for the CDR3: TGTGCCTGGAGTCCACTAGCGGGAGCGAGCACAGATACGCAGTATTTT. The rearrangement joins TRBV30 to TRBJ2-3; TRBD2 matches at 11 bases. Germline V gene lookup returns CDR1 GTSNPN and CDR2 SVGIG (reference sequence). This CDR3 contains 16 residues. Trimming cost V 2 bases and J 0 bases; bases outside gene matches: 4.

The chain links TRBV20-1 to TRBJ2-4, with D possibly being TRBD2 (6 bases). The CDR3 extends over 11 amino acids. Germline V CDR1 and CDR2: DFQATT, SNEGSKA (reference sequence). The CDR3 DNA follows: TGCAGCGGGGGACGCTTAAACATTCAGTACTTC. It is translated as CSGGRLNIQYF.

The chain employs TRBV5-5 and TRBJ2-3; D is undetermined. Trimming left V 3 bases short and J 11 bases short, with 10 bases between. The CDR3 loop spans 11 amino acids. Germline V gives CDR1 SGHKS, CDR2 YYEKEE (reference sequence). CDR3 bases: TGTGCCAGCAGCTCCGTCGGTAGGCAGTATTTT. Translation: CASSSVGRQYF.

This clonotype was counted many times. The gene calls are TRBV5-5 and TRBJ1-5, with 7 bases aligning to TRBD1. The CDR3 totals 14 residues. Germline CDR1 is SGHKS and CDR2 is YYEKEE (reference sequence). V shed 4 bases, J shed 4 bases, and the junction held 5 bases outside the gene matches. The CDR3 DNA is TGTGCCAGCAGCCCTCCAGGGGGAAATCAGCCCCAGCATTTT. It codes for CASSPPGGNQPQHF.

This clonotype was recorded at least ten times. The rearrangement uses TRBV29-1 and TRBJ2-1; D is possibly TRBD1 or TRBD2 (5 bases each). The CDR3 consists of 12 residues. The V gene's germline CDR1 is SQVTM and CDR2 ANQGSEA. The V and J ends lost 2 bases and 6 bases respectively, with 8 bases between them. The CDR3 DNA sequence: TGCAGCGTTGAACCCGGGGCCAATGAGCAGTTCTTC. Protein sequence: CSVEPGANEQFF.

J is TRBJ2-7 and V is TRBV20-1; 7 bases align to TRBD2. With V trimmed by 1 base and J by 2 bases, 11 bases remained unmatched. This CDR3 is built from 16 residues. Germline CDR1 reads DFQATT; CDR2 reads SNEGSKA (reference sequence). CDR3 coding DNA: TGCAGTGCTAGAGTCCCGCGACTAGCCGATACCTACGAGCAGTACTTC. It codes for CSARVPRLADTYEQYF.

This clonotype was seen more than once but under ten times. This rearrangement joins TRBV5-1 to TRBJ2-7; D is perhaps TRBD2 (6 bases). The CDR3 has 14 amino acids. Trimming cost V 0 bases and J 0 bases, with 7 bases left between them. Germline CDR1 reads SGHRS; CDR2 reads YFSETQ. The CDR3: CASSLDSGSYEQYF. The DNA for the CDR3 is TGCGCCAGCAGCTTGGATAGCGGCTCCTACGAGCAGTACTTC.

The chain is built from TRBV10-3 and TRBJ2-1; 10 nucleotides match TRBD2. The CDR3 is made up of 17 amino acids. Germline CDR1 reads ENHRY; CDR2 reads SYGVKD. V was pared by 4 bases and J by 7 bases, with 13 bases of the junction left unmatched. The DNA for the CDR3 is TGTGCCATCAGTGCCGGGGTAGCGGGAGGAATGGGTAATGAGCAGTTCTTC. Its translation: CAISAGVAGGMGNEQFF.

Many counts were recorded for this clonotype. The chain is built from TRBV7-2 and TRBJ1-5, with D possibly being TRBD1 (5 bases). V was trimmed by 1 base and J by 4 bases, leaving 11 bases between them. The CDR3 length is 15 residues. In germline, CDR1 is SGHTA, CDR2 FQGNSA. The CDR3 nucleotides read TGTGCCAGCAGCTTAGTTGGGGACGGAAATCAGCCCCAGCATTTT. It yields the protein CASSLVGDGNQPQHF.

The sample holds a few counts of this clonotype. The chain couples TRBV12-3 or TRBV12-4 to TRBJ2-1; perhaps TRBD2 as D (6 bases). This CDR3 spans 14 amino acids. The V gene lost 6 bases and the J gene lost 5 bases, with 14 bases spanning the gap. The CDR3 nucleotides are TGTGCCAGCAGGACCGGGACTTTGGACAATGAGCAGTTCTTC. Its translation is CASRTGTLDNEQFF.

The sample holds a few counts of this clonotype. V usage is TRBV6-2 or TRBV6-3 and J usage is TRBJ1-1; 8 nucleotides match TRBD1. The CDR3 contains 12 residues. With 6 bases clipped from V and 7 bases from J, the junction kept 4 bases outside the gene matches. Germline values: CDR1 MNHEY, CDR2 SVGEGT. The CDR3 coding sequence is TGTGCCAGCAGGACGGACAGGGTTGAAGCTTTCTTT. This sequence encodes CASRTDRVEAFF.

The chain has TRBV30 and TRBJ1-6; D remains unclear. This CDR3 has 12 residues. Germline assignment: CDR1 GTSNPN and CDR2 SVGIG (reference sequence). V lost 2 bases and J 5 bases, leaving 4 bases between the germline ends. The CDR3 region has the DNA TGTGCCTGGAGTTCAGATAATTCACCCCTCCACTTT. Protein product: CAWSSDNSPLHF.

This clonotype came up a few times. The CDR3 DNA reads as TGTGCCAGCAGCAGTACAACGGGGAACACTGAAGCTTTCTTT. It codes for CASSSTTGNTEAFF. The gene calls are TRBV4-2 and TRBJ1-1, with D unresolved. The CDR3 is 14 amino acids. Germline values: CDR1 LGHNA, CDR2 YNFKEQ. Trimming shortened V by 5 bases and J by 1 base, and 11 bases separated the two germline ends.

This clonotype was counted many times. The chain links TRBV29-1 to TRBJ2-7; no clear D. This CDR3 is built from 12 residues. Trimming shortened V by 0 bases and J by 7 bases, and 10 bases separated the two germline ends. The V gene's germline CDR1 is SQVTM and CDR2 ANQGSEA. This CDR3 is CSVEDITLEQYF. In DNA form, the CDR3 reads TGCAGCGTTGAAGATATCACTCTTGAGCAGTACTTC.

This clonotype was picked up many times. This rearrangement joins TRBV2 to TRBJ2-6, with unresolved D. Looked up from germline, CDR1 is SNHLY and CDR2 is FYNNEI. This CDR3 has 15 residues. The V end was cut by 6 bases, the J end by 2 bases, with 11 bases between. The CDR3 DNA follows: TGTGCCAGCAGGGTCTTGGTAACTGGGGCCAACGTCCTGACTTTC. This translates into CASRVLVTGANVLTF.

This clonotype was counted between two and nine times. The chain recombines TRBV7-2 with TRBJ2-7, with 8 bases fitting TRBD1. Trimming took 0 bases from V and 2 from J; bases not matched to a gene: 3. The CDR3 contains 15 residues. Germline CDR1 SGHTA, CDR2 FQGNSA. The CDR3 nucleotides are TGTGCCAGCAGCTTAGCGGGGACAGGCCCCTACGAGCAGTACTTC. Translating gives CASSLAGTGPYEQYF. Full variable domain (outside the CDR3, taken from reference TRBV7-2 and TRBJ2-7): GAGVSQSPSNKVTEKGKDVELRCDPISGHTALYWYRQSLGQGLEFLIYFQGNSAPDKSGLPSDRFSAERTGGSVSTLTIQRTQQEDSAVYLCASSLAGTGPYEQYFGPGTRLTVT.

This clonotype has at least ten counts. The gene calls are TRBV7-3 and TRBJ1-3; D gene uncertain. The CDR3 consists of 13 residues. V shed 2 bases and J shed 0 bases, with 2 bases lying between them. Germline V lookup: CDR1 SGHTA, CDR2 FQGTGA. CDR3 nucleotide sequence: TGTGCCAGCAGCTTAGCCTCTGGAAACACCATATATTTT. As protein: CASSLASGNTIYF.